This T cell receptor (beta chain) derives from a study of blood T cells in healthy people across ages. Germline CDR1 SEHNR, CDR2 FQNEAQ (reference sequence). CDR3 size: 20 residues. Trimming cost V 6 bases and J 0 bases; bases outside gene matches: 17. Combining a sample-barcoded 5' primer with a J-beta primer mix, a second PCR ran for roughly 7 to 11 cycles. From the 5' RACE reads, TCRdb called clonotypes with MiXCR, one entry per CDR3 protein. The sample carries 790,000 or so distinct CDR3 sequences, around 45% recorded once. V is TRBV7-9 and J is TRBJ2-6, with 7 bases matching TRBD1. Sample: blood. This TCR was recovered from a man aged 80 or over in good health. The CDR3 DNA is TGTGCCAGCAGGGACCCCAAGTCGGGACAGACCTTCTCTGGGGCCAACGTCCTGACTTTC. Amino acids: CASRDPKSGQTFSGANVLTF. Based on the CDR3 plus reference TRBV7-9 and TRBJ2-6, the full variable domain is DTGVSQNPRHKITKRGQNVTFRCDPISEHNRLYWYRQTLGQGPEFLTYFQNEAQLEKSRLLSDRFSAERPKGSFSTLEIQRTEQGDSAMYLCASRDPKSGQTFSGANVLTFGAGSRLTVL.